Shown below are 22 T cell receptor beta chains from a single sample sequenced in a study of shared clonotypes between healthy human individuals. Naive CD8 cells lacked CD45RO, underwent positive selection for CCR7 and left out terminally differentiated effector memory CD45RA+ cells. The table came from immunoSEQ multiplex PCR; TCRdb's copy has only in-frame clones and leaves some out. This table holds around 650,000 clones, roughly 96% found once. The sample taken for sequencing was naive CD8+ T cells sorted from blood. The receptors shown here come from a woman aged 30 to 39 in good health.

The chain links TRBV25-1 to TRBJ1-2, with TRBD1 matching over 8 bases. CDR3 size: 15 residues. V lost 3 bases to trimming and J lost 2 bases; unmatched junction nucleotides: 5. Germline V gene lookup returns CDR1 MGHDK and CDR2 SYGVNS. The CDR3 bases are TGTGCCAGCAGTGACTTCAGGACAGGGAACTATGGCTACACCTTC. It encodes CASSDFRTGNYGYTF.

The chain has TRBV28 and TRBJ2-3; the D is unclear. The CDR3 is made up of 13 amino acids. Trimming stripped 2 bases from V and 10 bases from J, with 13 bases between. CDR1 and CDR2 from the germline V gene are MDHEN and SYDVKM. The CDR3 region is CASSLIQARAQYF. CDR3 DNA sequence: TGTGCCAGCAGTTTAATTCAGGCCCGGGCGCAGTATTTT.

The chain recombines TRBV13 with TRBJ2-5, with unresolved D. V lost 0 bases to trimming and J lost 4 bases, with 9 bases between them. The CDR3 sequence is 14 residues long. The germline CDR1 and CDR2 sequences are PRHDT and FYEKMQ (reference sequence). CDR3 region: CASSLGLTGETQYF. CDR3 bases: TGTGCCAGCAGCTTAGGGTTGACGGGAGAGACCCAGTACTTC.

The chain couples TRBV9 to TRBJ2-5; D is possibly TRBD1 (6 bases). The V gene's germline CDR1 is SGDLS and CDR2 YYNGEE. The CDR3 runs 15 residues. Trimming removed 0 bases at V and 3 bases at J, with 12 bases between. The chain's CDR3 is CASSVGGHGKETQYF. The CDR3 bases are TGTGCCAGCAGCGTAGGGGGACACGGGAAAGAGACCCAGTACTTC.

The V and J genes are TRBV4-2 and TRBJ2-2; D unresolved. The CDR3 is 15 residues long. Trimming removed 1 base from V and 2 bases from J, with 8 bases in between. Looked up from germline, CDR1 is LGHNA and CDR2 is YNFKEQ. CDR3 sequence: CASSQVIANTGELFF. The CDR3 nucleotides are TGTGCCAGCAGCCAAGTTATCGCTAACACCGGGGAGCTGTTTTTT.

The chain carries TRBV19 and TRBJ1-4; D is perhaps TRBD1 (5 bases). The CDR3 is 14 amino acids. V shed 0 bases and J shed 4 bases, with 6 bases lying between them. Germline lookup yields CDR1 LNHDA and CDR2 SQIVND (reference sequence). The CDR3 DNA follows: TGTGCCAGTAGTATAGATGACAGTAATGAAAAACTGTTTTTT. Its translation: CASSIDDSNEKLFF.

As for this clone: This sample also contains other DNA sequences that code for the same CDR3. The rearrangement links TRBV7-6 to TRBJ2-1; D not resolved. CDR1 is SGHVS, CDR2 FNYEAQ, per germline. V was trimmed by 1 base and J by 7 bases, leaving 2 bases between them. CDR3 size: 11 residues. The CDR3 nucleotides read TGTGCCAGCAGCTTAGGGAATGAGCAGTTCTTC. This encodes CASSLGNEQFF.

The chain recombines TRBV2 with TRBJ1-1; D is perhaps TRBD1 (5 bases). Germline CDR1 is SNHLY and CDR2 is FYNNEI. This CDR3 has 10 amino acids. Trimming took 6 bases from V and 11 from J, leaving 10 bases between them. Here the CDR3 DNA reads TGTGCCAGCAGGGGGGTGGTGGCTTTCTTT. Translating gives CASRGVVAFF.

The V and J genes are TRBV10-2 and TRBJ2-5; 9 bases map to TRBD2. Germline V gives CDR1 WSHSY, CDR2 SAAADI. V gave up 7 bases and J gave up 4 bases; unmatched junction bases: 13. This CDR3 is built from 16 residues. The DNA for the CDR3 is TGCGCCAGCATAGGCATTCGAGCGGGAGGAGGAGAGACCCAGTACTTC. It translates to CASIGIRAGGGETQYF.

The chain recombines TRBV19 with TRBJ1-5; no definite D call. Trimming removed 4 bases at V and 0 bases at J, with 10 bases between. The CDR3 is 15 residues long. CDR1 LNHDA and CDR2 SQIVND come from the germline V gene (reference sequence). CDR3 in amino acids: CASSTTVLSNQPQHF. The CDR3 DNA reads as TGTGCCAGTAGTACGACTGTCCTTAGCAATCAGCCCCAGCATTTT.

The chain employs TRBV19 and TRBJ1-1; tentatively, D is TRBD1 (5 bases). V was clipped by 3 bases and J by 4 bases, with 12 bases between them. Germline V gene data show CDR1 as LNHDA and CDR2 as SQIVND (reference sequence). This CDR3 has 14 amino acids. Here the CDR3 reads CASSMPGSSTEAFF. The CDR3 nucleotides are TGTGCCAGTAGTATGCCAGGGAGCAGCACTGAAGCTTTCTTT.

The rearrangement links TRBV10-3 to TRBJ1-5; 7 positions agree with TRBD1. Germline-derived CDR1 and CDR2 are ENHRY and SYGVKD. Trimming took 0 bases from V and 1 from J; bases not matched to a gene: 3. There are 16 residues in the CDR3. The CDR3 is CAISESNRGSNQPQHF. The CDR3 DNA follows: TGTGCCATCAGTGAGTCGAACAGGGGAAGCAATCAGCCCCAGCATTTT.

The chain is built from TRBV29-1 and TRBJ2-4; 10 bases agree with TRBD1. V shed 0 bases and J 7 bases; nucleotides not matched to a gene: 3. The germline V gene encodes CDR1 SQVTM and CDR2 ANQGSEA. The CDR3 length is 14 residues. The CDR3 here is CSVEDPDRGNIQYF. The CDR3 DNA sequence: TGCAGCGTTGAAGACCCGGACAGGGGGAACATTCAGTACTTC.

This clone was recorded once. The V and J genes are TRBV7-9 and TRBJ2-1; 9 positions agree with TRBD2. Germline V gives CDR1 SEHNR, CDR2 FQNEAQ (reference sequence). CDR3 length equals 15 residues. The V gene end was trimmed by 5 bases and the J gene end by 7 bases; junction bases not matched to a gene: 9. The CDR3 DNA is TGTGCCAGCAGCCCAACTAGCGGGTTCGTTAATGAGCAGTTCTTC. Translating it yields CASSPTSGFVNEQFF.

The chain carries TRBV28 and TRBJ2-1, with 9 bases that match TRBD2. Germline assignment: CDR1 MDHEN and CDR2 SYDVKM. The CDR3 covers 14 residues. V lost 5 bases and J lost 5; bases outside the gene matches: 4. CDR3 sequence (DNA): TGTGCCAGCAGTAGCGGGAGGCCAAACAATGAGCAGTTCTTC. It translates to CASSSGRPNNEQFF.

This chain connects TRBV5-6 to TRBJ1-1; 7 bases agree with TRBD1. From germline, CDR1 is SGHDT and CDR2 YYEEEE. V lost 2 bases, J lost 1 base, and 11 bases stayed unmatched. This CDR3 contains 17 residues. The CDR3 protein is CASSFMSRNRGNTEAFF. The CDR3 DNA is TGTGCCAGCAGCTTTATGTCCAGAAACAGGGGGAACACTGAAGCTTTCTTT.

The gene calls are TRBV6-5 and TRBJ2-5; TRBD1 agrees at 8 bases. V gave up 6 bases and J gave up 5 bases; unmatched junction bases: 8. Germline-derived CDR1 and CDR2 are MNHEY and SVGAGI. The CDR3 has 14 residues. CDR3 amino acids: CASSTTGDGETQYF. CDR3 DNA: TGTGCCAGCAGCACGACAGGGGACGGGGAGACCCAGTACTTC.

This clone was seen a single time. The genes are TRBV27 and TRBJ1-6; D gene uncertain. The CDR3 is made up of 13 amino acids. The V gene lost 5 bases and the J gene lost 6 bases, with 8 bases spanning the gap. Germline CDR1 is MNHEY and CDR2 is SMNVEV (reference sequence). CDR3 sequence: CASSPTLNSPLHF. CDR3 nucleotides: TGTGCCAGCAGTCCTACCCTTAATTCACCCCTCCACTTT.

The gene calls are TRBV20-1 and TRBJ2-1; D remains unclear. Deletions cut 1 base from V and 12 bases from J, with 10 bases between. The germline CDR1 and CDR2 sequences are DFQATT and SNEGSKA (reference sequence). This CDR3 has 11 amino acids. The DNA for the CDR3 is TGCAGTGCTAGAGGGGTCAGTGGGCAGTTCTTC. It translates to CSARGVSGQFF.

J is TRBJ2-3 and V is TRBV28; D is unresolved. Germline loops: CDR1 MDHEN, CDR2 SYDVKM. V lost 7 bases and J 2 bases, leaving 10 bases between the germline ends. This CDR3 has 13 amino acids. As DNA, the CDR3 is TGTGCCAGCAATGCGGAGAACACAGATACGCAGTATTTT. Translation: CASNAENTDTQYF.

This chain links TRBV11-2 with TRBJ2-3, with D possibly being TRBD1 (5 bases). Germline-derived CDR1 and CDR2 are SGHAT and FQNNGV. Trimming stripped 2 bases from V and 6 bases from J, with 12 bases between. This CDR3 has 14 amino acids. The CDR3 DNA reads as TGTGCCAGCAGCTTAACAAGGGGCCTGGATACGCAGTATTTT. It specifies CASSLTRGLDTQYF.

This clone was counted a few times. The chain recombines TRBV28 with TRBJ2-7; 9 positions agree with TRBD1. Trimming removed 5 bases from V and 5 bases from J; junction bases left unmatched: 13. Germline lookup yields CDR1 MDHEN and CDR2 SYDVKM. The CDR3 spans 16 residues. The CDR3 region is CASSQYGTGRRNEQYF. In DNA form, the CDR3 reads TGTGCCAGCAGTCAATATGGGACAGGGAGGAGGAACGAGCAGTACTTC. The full variable domain, in which reference TRBV28 and TRBJ2-7 provide the parts outside the CDR3, is DVKVTQSSRYLVKRTGEKVFLECVQDMDHENMFWYRQDPGLGLRLIYFSYDVKMKEKGDIPEGYSVSREKKERFSLILESASTNQTSMYLCASSQYGTGRRNEQYFGPGTRLTVT.